The rows below give T cell receptor beta chains drawn from one sample of a study of cytomegalovirus exposure and HLA in healthy donors. The repertoire was sequenced with immunoSEQ multiplex PCR; TCRdb's copy has only in-frame clones and lacks some. Of approximately 110,000 clones listed, under 85% are singletons. The sample comprised PBMCs. The origin of the receptors is a man aged 35-49 years in good health and CMV-seronegative. CDR3s include the opening cysteine and the closing phenylalanine or tryptophan. D genes are given only for firm matches. A row's size may be missing; if present it is once, few, many or a size class.

clone_size j_call d_call v_call cdr3_nt cdr3_aa
NA TRBJ2-7 TRBD2 TRBV5-8 TGTGCCAGCAGCTTAACTAGCGCTGCCTACGAGCAGTACTTC CASSLTSAAYEQYF
NA TRBJ1-5 NA TRBV19 TGTGCCAGTAGGGCCGGGTGGGGCAATCAGCCCCAGCATTTT CASRAGWGNQPQHF
NA TRBJ1-2 TRBD1 TRBV28 TGTGCCAGCAGTCCCCGGACAGGGTGGGACCTAGGCTACACCTTC CASSPRTGWDLGYTF
few TRBJ1-5 TRBD1 TRBV10-2 TGCGCCAGCAAAGAGGGGACAGGCAATCAGCCCCAGCATTTT CASKEGTGNQPQHF
NA TRBJ2-3 NA TRBV19 TGTGCCACCTCCTGGCCCCTCTGGGATACGCAGTATTTT CATSWPLWDTQYF
NA TRBJ1-5 NA TRBV7-2 TGTGCCAGCACGTCGGTCGGGGGGCGGGGTCAGCCCCAGCATTTT CASTSVGGRGQPQHF
NA TRBJ2-3 TRBD2 TRBV5-1 TGCGCCAGCAGCCTTAATAGCGGGAGCACGACAGATACGCAGTATTTT CASSLNSGSTTDTQYF
once TRBJ2-2 TRBD1 TRBV29-1 TGCAGCGTTGGGACAGGGGGCACCGGGGAGCTGTTTTTT CSVGTGGTGELFF
NA TRBJ2-7 NA TRBV7-9 TGTGCCAGCAGCCAGTACACCCAACAAACCTACGAGCAGTACTTC CASSQYTQQTYEQYF
NA TRBJ1-1 NA TRBV30 TGTGCCTGGGGCGTGGGACAAACTGAAGCTTTCTTT CAWGVGQTEAFF
NA TRBJ2-2 NA TRBV4-1 TGCGCCAGCAGCAAGAGAGGGGGGGCGAACACCGGGGAGCTGTTTTTT CASSKRGGANTGELFF
NA TRBJ2-5 NA TRBV6-1 TGTGCCAGCAGTGAACACAGACAAGAGACCCAGTACTTC CASSEHRQETQYF
NA TRBJ2-7 TRBD1 TRBV5-1 TGCGCCAGCAGCTTGAGCCAGGGGGTTAAGTACGAGCAGTACTTC CASSLSQGVKYEQYF
NA TRBJ2-7 TRBD1 TRBV9 TGTGCCAGCAGCGCCGGACAGGGGGCCAGCTACGAGCAGTACTTC CASSAGQGASYEQYF
NA TRBJ2-7 NA TRBV11-2 TGTGCCAGCAGCCCCCGTGGGCCAGCCACCCCCTACGAGCAGTACTTC CASSPRGPATPYEQYF
NA TRBJ2-7 NA TRBV9 TGTGCCAGCAGCCCTCAGGGATTTTCCTACGAGCAGTACTTC CASSPQGFSYEQYF
NA TRBJ2-1 TRBD1 TRBV29-1 TGCAGCGTGGGCCATTCGCTGGGACAGGGGAATGAGCAGTTCTTC CSVGHSLGQGNEQFF
NA TRBJ1-1 NA TRBV29-1 TGCAGCGTTGACTCAGGGGTTCTTGAAGCTTTCTTT CSVDSGVLEAFF
NA TRBJ2-7 NA TRBV6-5 TGTGCCAGCAGTTACGAACAGGGCCGCGAGCAGTACTTC CASSYEQGREQYF
NA TRBJ2-7 NA TRBV5-4 TGTGCCAGCAGCTTGGACGACTGGGCAGGGAACGAGCAGTACTTC CASSLDDWAGNEQYF
NA TRBJ1-2 NA TRBV19 TGTGCCAGTCAGGATTTTGTGATCGGACAGCGCTATGGCTACACCTTC CASQDFVIGQRYGYTF
NA TRBJ2-3 TRBD2 TRBV29-1 TGCAGAGACCCGAGCGGGAGGGTTTCGACAGATACGCAGTATTTT CRDPSGRVSTDTQYF
NA TRBJ1-3 NA TRBV7-2 TGTGCCAGCAGCTTTGGCACCTCTGGAAACACCATATATTTT CASSFGTSGNTIYF
few TRBJ2-3 TRBD1 TRBV4-3 TGCGCCAGCAGCCAAGAGTGGGGCCAGGGGGCAGATACGCAGTATTTT CASSQEWGQGADTQYF
NA TRBJ2-6 TRBD1 TRBV7-9 TGTGCCAGCAGCTCCTTTAGGGGGCGAGCGGGGGCCAACGTCCTGACTTTC CASSSFRGRAGANVLTF
NA TRBJ2-3 TRBD1 TRBV19 TGTGCCAGTAGTACGGACAGGGGGCGCCTCACAGATACGCAGTATTTT CASSTDRGRLTDTQYF
NA TRBJ2-1 TRBD1 TRBV7-2 TGTGCCAGCAGCTCCTGGGACAGCAGCTCCTACAATGAGCAGTTCTTC CASSSWDSSSYNEQFF
NA TRBJ1-2 NA TRBV11-2 TGTGCCAGCAGCGATTACCGGGACAAACATAACTATGGCTACACCTTC CASSDYRDKHNYGYTF
NA TRBJ1-2 NA TRBV5-4 TGTGCCAGCAGCCCTCGCGTTGAGGGAACCTATGGCTACACCTTC CASSPRVEGTYGYTF
NA TRBJ1-5 NA TRBV18 TGTGCCAGCTCACCAGGGGGGTCTCAGCCCCAGCATTTT CASSPGGSQPQHF
NA TRBJ2-6 NA TRBV5-1 TGCGCCAGCAGAGAGATCTCTGGGGCCAACGTCCTGACTTTC CASREISGANVLTF
NA TRBJ2-5 NA TRBV21-1 TGTGCCACGCGGCGGGGGGTTGAGACCCAGTACTTC CATRRGVETQYF
NA TRBJ2-5 TRBD1 TRBV4-1 TGCGCCAGCAGCCCGGGACAGGGGGCTGAGACCCAGTACTTC CASSPGQGAETQYF
once TRBJ1-5 TRBD1 TRBV28 TGTGCCAGCAGCCGAAGACAGGGCCTCAATCAGCCCCAGCATTTT CASSRRQGLNQPQHF
few TRBJ2-4 NA TRBV5-6 TGTGCCAGCAGCTCCGACACAGGGCCGAGAAACATTCAGTACTTC CASSSDTGPRNIQYF
NA TRBJ1-1 TRBD1 TRBV30 TGTGCCTGGATCAGGGGGCTTTTGACGAACACTGAAGCTTTCTTT CAWIRGLLTNTEAFF
NA TRBJ2-2 NA TRBV10-3 TGTGCCATCAGTGATGGTTGGCGGGGGCAGGACACCGGGGAGCTGTTTTTT CAISDGWRGQDTGELFF
NA TRBJ2-7 NA TRBV29-1 TGCAGCGCCGTGGGGTTAGGGGACTACGAGCAGTACTTC CSAVGLGDYEQYF
once TRBJ2-2 NA TRBV7-6 TGTGCCAGCAGCTTGGGGCAGGACACCGGGGAGCTGTTTTTT CASSLGQDTGELFF
NA TRBJ2-5 TRBD2 TRBV5-4 TGTGCCAGCAGCTACGGACTAGCGGGAAGAGAGACCCAGTACTTC CASSYGLAGRETQYF
NA TRBJ2-1 NA TRBV11-2 TGTGCCAGCAGCTTGGGGCCTACAGCGTACAATGAGCAGTTCTTC CASSLGPTAYNEQFF
NA TRBJ1-1 NA TRBV19 TGTGCCAGTAGTATTTGGACAGACAACACTGAAGCTTTCTTT CASSIWTDNTEAFF
NA TRBJ1-3 NA TRBV4-3 TGCGCCAGCAGCCAGGATGGACAGGGAAACACCATATATTTT CASSQDGQGNTIYF
NA TRBJ2-1 TRBD2 TRBV2 TGTGCCAGCAGTGTTCAGGGCGGGGGGGTGTCTACTGAGCAGTTCTTC CASSVQGGGVSTEQFF
few TRBJ2-6 TRBD1 TRBV5-4 TGTGCCAGCAGCTCGGGACAGGGGTGGTCTGGGGCCAACGTCCTGACTTTC CASSSGQGWSGANVLTF